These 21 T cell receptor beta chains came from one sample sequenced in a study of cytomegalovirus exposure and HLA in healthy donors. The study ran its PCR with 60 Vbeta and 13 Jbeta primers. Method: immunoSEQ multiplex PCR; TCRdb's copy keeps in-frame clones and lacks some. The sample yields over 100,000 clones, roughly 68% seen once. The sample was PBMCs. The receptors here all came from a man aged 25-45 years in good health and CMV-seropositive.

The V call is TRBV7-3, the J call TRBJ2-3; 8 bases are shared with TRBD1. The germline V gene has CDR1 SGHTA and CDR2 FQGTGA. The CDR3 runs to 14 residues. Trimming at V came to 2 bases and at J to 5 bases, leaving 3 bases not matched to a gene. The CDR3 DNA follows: TGTGCCAGCAGCTTAGGCAGGGGGCAAGATACGCAGTATTTT. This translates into CASSLGRGQDTQYF.

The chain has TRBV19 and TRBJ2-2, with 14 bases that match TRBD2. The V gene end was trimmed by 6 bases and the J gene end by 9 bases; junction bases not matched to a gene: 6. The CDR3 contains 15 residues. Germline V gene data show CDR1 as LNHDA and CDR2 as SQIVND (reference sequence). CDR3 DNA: TGTGCCAGTAGCCGACTAGCGGGAGGGGTCAGGGAGCTGTTTTTT. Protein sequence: CASSRLAGGVRELFF.

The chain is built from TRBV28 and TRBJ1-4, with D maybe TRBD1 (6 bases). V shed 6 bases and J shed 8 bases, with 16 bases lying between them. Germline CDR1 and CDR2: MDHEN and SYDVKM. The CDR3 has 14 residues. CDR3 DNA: TGTGCCAGCAGCCGTACAGGGTTTAGGGAAAAACTGTTTTTT. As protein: CASSRTGFREKLFF.

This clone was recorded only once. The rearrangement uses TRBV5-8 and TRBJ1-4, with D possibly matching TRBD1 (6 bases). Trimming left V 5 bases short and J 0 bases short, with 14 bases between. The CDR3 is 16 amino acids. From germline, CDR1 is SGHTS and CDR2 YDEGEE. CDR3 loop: CASRPRGGATNEKLFF. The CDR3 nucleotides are TGTGCCAGCAGGCCCCGAGGGGGTGCAACTAATGAAAAACTGTTTTTT.

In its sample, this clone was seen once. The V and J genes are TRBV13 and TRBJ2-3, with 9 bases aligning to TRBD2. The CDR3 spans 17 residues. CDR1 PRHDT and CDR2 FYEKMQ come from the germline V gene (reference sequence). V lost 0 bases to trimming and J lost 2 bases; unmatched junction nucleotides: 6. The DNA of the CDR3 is TGTGCCAGCAGCTTAGGCTCAGCGGGGGGCAACACAGATACGCAGTATTTT. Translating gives CASSLGSAGGNTDTQYF.

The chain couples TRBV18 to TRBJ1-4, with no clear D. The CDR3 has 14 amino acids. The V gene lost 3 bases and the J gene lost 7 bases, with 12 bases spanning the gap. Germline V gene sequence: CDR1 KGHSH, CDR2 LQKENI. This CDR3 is CASSPNPSGEKLFF. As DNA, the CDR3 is TGTGCCAGCTCACCGAATCCGTCGGGTGAAAAACTGTTTTTT.

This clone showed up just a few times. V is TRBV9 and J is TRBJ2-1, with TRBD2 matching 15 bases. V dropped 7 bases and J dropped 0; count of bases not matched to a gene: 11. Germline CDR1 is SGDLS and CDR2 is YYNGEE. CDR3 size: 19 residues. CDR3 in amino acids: CASGGSGTSGRSSYNEQFF. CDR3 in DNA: TGTGCCAGCGGAGGGTCCGGGACTAGCGGGAGGAGCTCCTACAATGAGCAGTTCTTC.

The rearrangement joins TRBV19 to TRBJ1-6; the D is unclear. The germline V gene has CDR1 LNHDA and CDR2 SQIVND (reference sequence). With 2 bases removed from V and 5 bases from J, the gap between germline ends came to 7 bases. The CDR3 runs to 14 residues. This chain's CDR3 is CASSIIVDNSPLHF. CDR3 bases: TGTGCCAGTAGTATAATCGTCGATAATTCACCCCTCCACTTT.

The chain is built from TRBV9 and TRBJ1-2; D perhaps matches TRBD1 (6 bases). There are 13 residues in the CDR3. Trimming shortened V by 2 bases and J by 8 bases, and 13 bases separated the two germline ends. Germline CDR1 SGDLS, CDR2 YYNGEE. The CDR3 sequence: CASSVTGTTGYTF. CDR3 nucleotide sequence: TGTGCCAGCAGCGTGACAGGTACGACAGGCTACACCTTC.

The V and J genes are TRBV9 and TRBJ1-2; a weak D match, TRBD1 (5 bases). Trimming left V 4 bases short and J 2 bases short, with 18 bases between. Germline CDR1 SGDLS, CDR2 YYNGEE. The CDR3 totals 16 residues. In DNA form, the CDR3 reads TGTGCCAGCAGCCTCGGGGGGGGGTTTGGAAACTATGGCTACACCTTC. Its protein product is CASSLGGGFGNYGYTF.

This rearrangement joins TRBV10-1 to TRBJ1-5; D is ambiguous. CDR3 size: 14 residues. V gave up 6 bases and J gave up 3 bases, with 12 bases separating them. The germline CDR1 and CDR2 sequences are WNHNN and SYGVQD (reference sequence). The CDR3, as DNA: TGCGCCAGCAGACCGAAGGAGTACAATCAGCCCCAGCATTTT. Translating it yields CASRPKEYNQPQHF.

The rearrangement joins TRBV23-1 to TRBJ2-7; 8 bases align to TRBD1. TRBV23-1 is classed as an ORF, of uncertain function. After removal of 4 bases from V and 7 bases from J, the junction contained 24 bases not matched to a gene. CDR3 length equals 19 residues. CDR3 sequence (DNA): TGCGCCAGCAGTCTCACACGCCATAAGATCGGGCAGGGGGCGCTTGAGCAGTACTTC. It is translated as CASSLTRHKIGQGALEQYF.

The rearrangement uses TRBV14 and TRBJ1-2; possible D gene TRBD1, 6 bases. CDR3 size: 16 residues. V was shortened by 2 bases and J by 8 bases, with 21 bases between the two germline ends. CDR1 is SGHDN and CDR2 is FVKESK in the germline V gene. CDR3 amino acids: CASSQHHSAGALGYTF. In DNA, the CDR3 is TGTGCCAGCAGCCAACACCACAGCGCGGGGGCTCTGGGCTACACCTTC.

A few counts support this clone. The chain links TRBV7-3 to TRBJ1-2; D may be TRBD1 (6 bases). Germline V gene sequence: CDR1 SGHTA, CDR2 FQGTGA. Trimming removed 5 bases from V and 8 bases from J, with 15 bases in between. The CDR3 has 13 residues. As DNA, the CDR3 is TGTGCCAGCAGCCATAATAGTCAGGGGGGCTACACCTTC. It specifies CASSHNSQGGYTF. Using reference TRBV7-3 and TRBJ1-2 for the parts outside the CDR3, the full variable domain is GAGVSQTPSNKVTEKGKYVELRCDPISGHTALYWYRQSLGQGPEFLIYFQGTGAADDSGLPNDRFFAVRPEGSVSTLKIQRTERGDSAVYLCASSHNSQGGYTFGSGTRLTVV.

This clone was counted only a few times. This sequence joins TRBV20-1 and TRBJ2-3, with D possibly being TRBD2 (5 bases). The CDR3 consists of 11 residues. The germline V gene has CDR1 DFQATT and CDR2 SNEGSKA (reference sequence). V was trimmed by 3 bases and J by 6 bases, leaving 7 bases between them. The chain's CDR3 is CSARERDTQYF. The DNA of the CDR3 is TGCAGTGCTAGGGAGCGGGATACGCAGTATTTT.

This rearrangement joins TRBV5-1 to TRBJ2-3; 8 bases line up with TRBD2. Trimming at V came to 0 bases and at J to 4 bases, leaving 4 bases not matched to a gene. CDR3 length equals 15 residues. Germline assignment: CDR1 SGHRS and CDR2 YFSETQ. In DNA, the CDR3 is TGCGCCAGCAGCTTGGCGGGAGGGACGCCAGATACGCAGTATTTT. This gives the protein CASSLAGGTPDTQYF.

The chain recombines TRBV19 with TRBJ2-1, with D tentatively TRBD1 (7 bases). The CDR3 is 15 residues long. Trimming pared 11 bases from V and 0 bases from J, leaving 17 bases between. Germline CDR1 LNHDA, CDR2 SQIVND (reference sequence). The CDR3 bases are TGTGCCTCTCGATCAGGGGGGTCCTCCTACAATGAGCAGTTCTTC. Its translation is CASRSGGSSYNEQFF.

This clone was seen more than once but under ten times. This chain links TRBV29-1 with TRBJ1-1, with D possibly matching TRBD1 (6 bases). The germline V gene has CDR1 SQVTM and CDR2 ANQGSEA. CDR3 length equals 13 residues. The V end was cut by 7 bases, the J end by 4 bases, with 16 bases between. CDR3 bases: TGCAGCGGGATCGGACAGCTTCCCACTGAAGCTTTCTTT. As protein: CSGIGQLPTEAFF.

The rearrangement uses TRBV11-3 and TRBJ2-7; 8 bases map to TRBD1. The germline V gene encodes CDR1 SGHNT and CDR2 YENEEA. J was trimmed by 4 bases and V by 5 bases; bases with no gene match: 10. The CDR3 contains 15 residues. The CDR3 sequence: CASSPRTGPSYEQYV. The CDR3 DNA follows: TGTGCCAGCAGCCCGCGGACAGGGCCGTCGTACGAGCAGTACGTC.

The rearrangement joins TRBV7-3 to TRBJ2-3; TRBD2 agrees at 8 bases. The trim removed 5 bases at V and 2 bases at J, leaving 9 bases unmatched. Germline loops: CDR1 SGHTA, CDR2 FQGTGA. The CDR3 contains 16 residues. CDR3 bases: TGTGCCAGCAGCGAAAGGGCGGGGGGCCTCACAGATACGCAGTATTTT. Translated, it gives CASSERAGGLTDTQYF.

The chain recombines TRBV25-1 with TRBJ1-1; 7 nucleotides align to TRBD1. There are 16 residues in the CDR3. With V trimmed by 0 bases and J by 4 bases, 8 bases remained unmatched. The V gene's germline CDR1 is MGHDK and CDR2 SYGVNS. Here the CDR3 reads CASSEYFTGDRTEAFF. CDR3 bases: TGTGCCAGCAGTGAATATTTTACAGGGGACCGCACTGAAGCTTTCTTT.